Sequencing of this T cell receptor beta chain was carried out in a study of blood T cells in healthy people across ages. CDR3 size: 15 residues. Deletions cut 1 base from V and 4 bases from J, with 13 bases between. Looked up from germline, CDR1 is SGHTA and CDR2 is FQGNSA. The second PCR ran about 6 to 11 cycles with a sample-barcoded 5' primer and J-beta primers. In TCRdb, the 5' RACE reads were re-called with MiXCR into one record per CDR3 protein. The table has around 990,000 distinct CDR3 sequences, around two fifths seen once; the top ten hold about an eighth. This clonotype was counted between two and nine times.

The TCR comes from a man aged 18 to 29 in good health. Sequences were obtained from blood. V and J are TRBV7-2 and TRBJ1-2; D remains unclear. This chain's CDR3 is CASSLGPNDSYGYTF. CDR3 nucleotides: TGTGCCAGCAGCTTAGGACCTAACGACTCCTATGGCTACACCTTC. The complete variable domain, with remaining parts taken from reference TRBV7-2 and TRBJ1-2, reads GAGVSQSPSNKVTEKGKDVELRCDPISGHTALYWYRQSLGQGLEFLIYFQGNSAPDKSGLPSDRFSAERTGGSVSTLTIQRTQQEDSAVYLCASSLGPNDSYGYTFGSGTRLTVV.